This TCR beta chain emerged from a study of tumor-infiltrating lymphocytes in primary liver carcinoma. The study, taken as a whole, reports: Tumor region pairs shared more overlap than did tumor-adjacent and tumor-blood pairs.

This CDR3 contains 16 residues. The germline V gene has CDR1 MNHEY and CDR2 SVGAGI. cDNA specific to TCR beta was made from approximately 0.55 ug of total RNA, with a constant-region primer employed for priming. Generation of the TCR beta libraries relied on three nested multiplex PCR rounds using slightly modified ARM-PCR. Running around 10 cycles apiece, the first two PCR rounds relied on TRBV1-TRBV30 forward primers together with a C-beta reverse primer. TCRdb reprocessed the multiplex PCR reads via MiXCR and lists one record per CDR3 protein. The repertoire holds about 100,000 distinct CDR3 sequences, with approximately 68% as singletons. Unsorted bulk tissue of about 20-32 mg yielded co-extracted RNA and DNA. Note on this clonotype: Antigen specificity is unknown. Sequence at one end of the junction differs from germline and may be a read error.

The V and J genes are TRBV6-5 and TRBJ2-6; 7 positions agree with TRBD1. Sequencing was done on a sample of tumor-adjacent normal liver tissue. This TCR derives from a man in his forties with primary liver carcinoma and hepatitis B virus infection. Here the CDR3 reads CTSSPPTGAGANVLTF. Written as DNA, the CDR3 is TGTACCAGCAGTCCTCCAACAGGGGCAGGGGCCAACGTCCTGACTTTC.